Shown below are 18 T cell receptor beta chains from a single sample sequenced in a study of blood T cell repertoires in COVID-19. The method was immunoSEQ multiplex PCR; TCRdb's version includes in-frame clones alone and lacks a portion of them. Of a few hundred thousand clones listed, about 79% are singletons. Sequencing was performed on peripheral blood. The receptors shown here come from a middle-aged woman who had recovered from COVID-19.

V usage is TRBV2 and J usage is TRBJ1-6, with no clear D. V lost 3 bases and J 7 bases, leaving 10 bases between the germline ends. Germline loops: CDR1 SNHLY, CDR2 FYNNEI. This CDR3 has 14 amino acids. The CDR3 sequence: CASSERQKNSPLHF. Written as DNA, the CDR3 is TGTGCCAGCAGTGAGCGGCAGAAGAATTCACCCCTCCACTTT.

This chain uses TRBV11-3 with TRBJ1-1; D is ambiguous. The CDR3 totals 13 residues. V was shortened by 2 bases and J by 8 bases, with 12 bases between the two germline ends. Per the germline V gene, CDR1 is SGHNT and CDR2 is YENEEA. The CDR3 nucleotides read TGTGCCAGCAGCTTATCAATTAGGGAGGAAGCTTTCTTT. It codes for CASSLSIREEAFF. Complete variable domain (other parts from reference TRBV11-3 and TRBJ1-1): EAGVVQSPRYKIIEKKQPVAFWCNPISGHNTLYWYLQNLGQGPELLIRYENEEAVDDSQLPKDRFSAERLKGVDSTLKIQPAELGDSAVYLCASSLSIREEAFFGQGTRLTVV.

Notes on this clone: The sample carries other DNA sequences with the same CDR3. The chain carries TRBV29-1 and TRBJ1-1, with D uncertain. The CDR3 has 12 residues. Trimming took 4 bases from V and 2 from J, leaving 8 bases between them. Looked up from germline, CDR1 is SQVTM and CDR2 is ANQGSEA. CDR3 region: CSVVPVNTEAFF. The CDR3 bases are TGCAGCGTTGTCCCGGTCAACACTGAAGCTTTCTTT.

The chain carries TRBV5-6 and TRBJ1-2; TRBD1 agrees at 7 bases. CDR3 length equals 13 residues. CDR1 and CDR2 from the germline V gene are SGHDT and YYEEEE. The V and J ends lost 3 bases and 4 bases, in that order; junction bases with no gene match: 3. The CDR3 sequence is CASSWGQIYGYTF. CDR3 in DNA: TGTGCCAGCAGCTGGGGACAGATCTATGGCTACACCTTC. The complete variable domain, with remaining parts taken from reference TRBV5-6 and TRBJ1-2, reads DAGVTQSPTHLIKTRGQQVTLRCSPKSGHDTVSWYQQALGQGPQFIFQYYEEEERQRGNFPDRFSGHQFPNYSSELNVNALLLGDSALYLCASSWGQIYGYTFGSGTRLTVV.

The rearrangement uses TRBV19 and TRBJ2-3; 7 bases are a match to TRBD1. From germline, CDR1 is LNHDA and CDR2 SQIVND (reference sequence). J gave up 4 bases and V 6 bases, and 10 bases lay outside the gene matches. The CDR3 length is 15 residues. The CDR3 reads CASSRGQTFADTQYF. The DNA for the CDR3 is TGTGCCAGTAGCCGGGGACAGACGTTCGCAGATACGCAGTATTTT.

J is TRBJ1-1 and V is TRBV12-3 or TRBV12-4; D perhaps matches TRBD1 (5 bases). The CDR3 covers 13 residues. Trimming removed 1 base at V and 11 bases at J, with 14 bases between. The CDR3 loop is CASSLGSTGGAFF. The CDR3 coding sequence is TGTGCCAGCAGTTTAGGCTCGACCGGGGGGGCTTTCTTT.

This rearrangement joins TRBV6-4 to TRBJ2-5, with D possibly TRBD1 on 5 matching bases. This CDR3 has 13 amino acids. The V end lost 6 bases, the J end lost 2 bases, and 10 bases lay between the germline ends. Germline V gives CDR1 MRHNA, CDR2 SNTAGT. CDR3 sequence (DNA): TGTGCCAGCAGCAAACAGGAGCAAGAGACCCAGTACTTC. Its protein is CASSKQEQETQYF.

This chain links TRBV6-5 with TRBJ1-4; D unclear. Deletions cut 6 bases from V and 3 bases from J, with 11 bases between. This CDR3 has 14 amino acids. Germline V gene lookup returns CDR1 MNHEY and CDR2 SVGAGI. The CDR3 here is CASRLPAANEKLFF. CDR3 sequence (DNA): TGTGCCAGCAGGCTCCCTGCAGCTAATGAAAAACTGTTTTTT.

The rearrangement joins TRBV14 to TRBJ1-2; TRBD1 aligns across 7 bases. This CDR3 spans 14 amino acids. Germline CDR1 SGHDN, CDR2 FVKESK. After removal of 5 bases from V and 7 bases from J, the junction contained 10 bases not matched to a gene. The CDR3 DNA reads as TGTGCCAGCAGCATCGACACAGGGGAGGTTGGCTACACCTTC. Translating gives CASSIDTGEVGYTF.

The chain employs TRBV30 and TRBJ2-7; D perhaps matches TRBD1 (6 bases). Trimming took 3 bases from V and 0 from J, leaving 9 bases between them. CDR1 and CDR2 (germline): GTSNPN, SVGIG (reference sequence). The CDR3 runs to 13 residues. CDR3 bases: TGTGCCTGGAGCCAGGGACACTCCTACGAGCAGTACTTC. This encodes CAWSQGHSYEQYF.

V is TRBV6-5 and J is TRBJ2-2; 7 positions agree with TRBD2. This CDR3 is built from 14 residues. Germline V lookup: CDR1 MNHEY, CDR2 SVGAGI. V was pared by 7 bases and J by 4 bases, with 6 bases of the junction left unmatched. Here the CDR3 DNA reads TGTGCCAGCACCGTAGCTAGCGGCACCGGGGAGCTGTTTTTT. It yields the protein CASTVASGTGELFF.

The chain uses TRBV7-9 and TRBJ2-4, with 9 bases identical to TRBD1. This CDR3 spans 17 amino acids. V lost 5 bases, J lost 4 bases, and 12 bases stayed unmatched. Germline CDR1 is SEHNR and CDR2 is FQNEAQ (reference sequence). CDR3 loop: CASSEEGDRDTKNIQYF. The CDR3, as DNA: TGTGCCAGCAGCGAAGAAGGGGACAGGGACACTAAAAACATTCAGTACTTC.

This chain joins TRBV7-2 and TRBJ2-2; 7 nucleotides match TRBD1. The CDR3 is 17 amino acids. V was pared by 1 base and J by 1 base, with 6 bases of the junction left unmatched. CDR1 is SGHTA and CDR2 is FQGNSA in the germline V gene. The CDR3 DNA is TGTGCCAGCAGCTTAGTAGGGGGACAGTTGAACACCGGGGAGCTGTTTTTT. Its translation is CASSLVGGQLNTGELFF.

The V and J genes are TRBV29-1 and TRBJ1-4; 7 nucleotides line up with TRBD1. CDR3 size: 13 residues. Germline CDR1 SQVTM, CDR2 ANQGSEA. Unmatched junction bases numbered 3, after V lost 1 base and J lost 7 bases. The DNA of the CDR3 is TGCAGCGTTGAAGGACAGGGTGGTGAAAAACTGTTTTTT. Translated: CSVEGQGGEKLFF.

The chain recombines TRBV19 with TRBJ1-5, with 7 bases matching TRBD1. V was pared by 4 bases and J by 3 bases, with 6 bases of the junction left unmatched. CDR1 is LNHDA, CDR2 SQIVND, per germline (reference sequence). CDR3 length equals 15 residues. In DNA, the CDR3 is TGTGCCAGTAGTACATTGACAGGGAACAATCAGCCCCAGCATTTT. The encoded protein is CASSTLTGNNQPQHF.

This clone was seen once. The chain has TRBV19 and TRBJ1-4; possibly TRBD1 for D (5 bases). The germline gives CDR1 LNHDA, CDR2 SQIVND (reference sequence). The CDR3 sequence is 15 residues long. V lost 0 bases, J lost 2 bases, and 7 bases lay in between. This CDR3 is CASSIDRGTNEKLFF. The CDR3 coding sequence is TGTGCCAGTAGTATAGATCGGGGGACTAATGAAAAACTGTTTTTT.

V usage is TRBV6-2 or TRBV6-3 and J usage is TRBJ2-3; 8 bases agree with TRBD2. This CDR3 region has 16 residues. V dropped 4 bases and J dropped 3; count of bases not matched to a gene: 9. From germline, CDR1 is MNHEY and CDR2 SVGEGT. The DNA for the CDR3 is TGTGCCAGCAGTTCCACCGGGACTAGGGTGACAGATACGCAGTATTTT. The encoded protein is CASSSTGTRVTDTQYF.

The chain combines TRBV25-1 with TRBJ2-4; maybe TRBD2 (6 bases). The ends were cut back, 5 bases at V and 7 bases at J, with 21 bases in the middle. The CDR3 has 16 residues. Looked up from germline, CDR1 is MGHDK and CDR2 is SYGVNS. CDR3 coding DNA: TGTGCCAGCAGTTCAAGGTCCGGCGGGGCATCGAACATTCAGTACTTC. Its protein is CASSSRSGGASNIQYF.